These 29 T cell receptor beta chains were all obtained from the same sample, sequenced in a study of CD8+CD57+ T cells in acquired aplastic anemia. Sequencing involved patients with CD8+CD57+ cell expansion previously shown by flow cytometry. CDR3 and TCR beta VDJ profiling relied on genomic DNA as the template. TCRdb processed the reads anew with MiXCR; each CDR3 protein has one entry. Of about 240,000 distinct CDR3 sequences listed, 40% to 50% are singletons. The sequenced sample was sorted CD4+, CD8+, or CD8+CD57+ T cells (not recorded which) from PBMCs. The receptors here all came from a human donor with aplastic anemia.

Notes on this clonotype: This may come from a read error, since a much larger clone is one base off. The V gene is TRBV5-1, the J gene TRBJ1-2; possible D gene TRBD1, 5 bases. The CDR3 loop spans 15 amino acids. Germline values: CDR1 SGHRS, CDR2 YFSETQ. The CDR3 bases are TGTGCCAGCAGCGCTTCCCGGGACGGGGATGATGGCTACACCTTC. It is translated as CASSASRDGDDGYTF.

This clonotype was detected many times. The chain joins TRBV13 to TRBJ2-1; D unresolved. This CDR3 is built from 13 residues. From germline, CDR1 is PRHDT and CDR2 FYEKMQ (reference sequence). Between the trimmed V and J ends, which lost 5 bases and 10 bases, there was a span of 15 bases. The CDR3 spells CASSPDLYSEQFF. CDR3 DNA sequence: TGTGCCAGCAGCCCAGACCTATACAGCGAGCAGTTCTTC.

On this clonotype: Just one base apart from a much larger clone, this may be a read error. V is TRBV7-3 and J is TRBJ1-2; D may be TRBD1 (6 bases). CDR3 length: 12 residues. The V and J ends lost 5 bases and 10 bases respectively, with 14 bases between them. The V gene's germline CDR1 is SGHTA and CDR2 FQGTGA. The chain's CDR3 is CASSQVTGDYTF. Written as DNA, the CDR3 is TGTGCCAGCAGCCAAGTGACAGGTGACTACACCTTC.

The chain is built from TRBV29-1 and TRBJ1-1, with D uncertain. The germline V and J ends were trimmed by 5 bases and 4 bases, with 2 bases remaining between them. In germline, CDR1 is SQVTM, CDR2 ANQGSEA. This CDR3 comprises 9 residues. CDR3 amino acids: CSVSTEAFF. The DNA of the CDR3 is TGCAGCGTTTCCACTGAAGCTTTCTTT.

This clonotype was seen ten or more times. This chain links TRBV7-9 with TRBJ2-5, with a possible D match to TRBD2 (5 bases). Germline V gene sequence: CDR1 SEHNR, CDR2 FQNEAQ (reference sequence). The CDR3 covers 15 residues. The V gene lost 8 bases and the J gene lost 2 bases, with 18 bases spanning the gap. The CDR3 here is CASGAVGAAQETQYF. The DNA of the CDR3 is TGTGCCAGCGGCGCCGTCGGAGCGGCGCAAGAGACCCAGTACTTC.

V and J are TRBV19 and TRBJ2-2; possible D gene TRBD2, 5 bases. Trimming left V 1 base short and J 2 bases short, with 8 bases between. The CDR3 sequence is 15 residues long. The germline V gene encodes CDR1 LNHDA and CDR2 SQIVND (reference sequence). DNA of the CDR3: TGTGCCAGTAGTATAGGGGCTAGCAACACCGGGGAGCTGTTTTTT. This encodes CASSIGASNTGELFF.

V is TRBV5-4 and J is TRBJ2-7, with 9 bases identical to TRBD1. The V segment lost 7 bases and the J segment 6 bases; nucleotides outside the gene matches: 8. This CDR3 contains 13 residues. Per the germline V gene, CDR1 is SGHNT and CDR2 is YYREEE (reference sequence). The CDR3 sequence is CASGGQGTREQYF. The CDR3 coding sequence is TGTGCCAGCGGGGGACAGGGCACCCGCGAGCAGTACTTC. Variable domain in full (rest from reference TRBV5-4 and TRBJ2-7): ETGVTQSPTHLIKTRGQQVTLRCSSQSGHNTVSWYQQALGQGPQFIFQYYREEENGRGNFPPRFSGLQFPNYSSELNVNALELDDSALYLCASGGQGTREQYFGPGTRLTVT.

This clonotype was seen repeatedly, ten times or more. The rearrangement joins TRBV6-4 to TRBJ1-6; no definite D call. The CDR3 totals 16 residues. V shed 2 bases and J shed 0 bases, with 8 bases lying between them. The germline gives CDR1 MRHNA, CDR2 SNTAGT. CDR3 in amino acids: CASSDRRSSYNSPLHF. The CDR3 nucleotides read TGTGCCAGCAGTGACAGGCGGAGCTCCTATAATTCACCCCTCCACTTT.

This clonotype has just a few counts. V usage is TRBV6-4 and J usage is TRBJ1-1, with 9 bases fitting TRBD1. With 4 bases clipped from V and 5 bases from J, the junction kept 5 bases outside the gene matches. The CDR3 runs 14 residues. Germline V CDR1 and CDR2: MRHNA, SNTAGT. CDR3 nucleotide sequence: TGTGCCAGCAGTGCTGAGACAGGGGGGACTGAAGCTTTCTTT. Residues: CASSAETGGTEAFF.

In the case of this clonotype: Without the conserved terminal phenylalanine or tryptophan, this CDR3 likely stems from a read error. The chain employs TRBV10-3 and TRBJ2-1; TRBD2 matches at 7 bases. CDR3 length: 16 amino acids. V lost 4 bases to trimming and J lost 6 bases; unmatched junction nucleotides: 12. CDR1 ENHRY and CDR2 SYGVKD come from the germline V gene. CDR3 residues: CAISGRGRALLNEQFL. CDR3 DNA sequence: TGTGCCATCAGTGGTCGGGGGAGGGCCCTCCTCAATGAGCAGTTCCTC.

This clonotype occurred a few times. This chain connects TRBV28 to TRBJ2-7, with TRBD1 matching over 10 bases. Germline loops: CDR1 MDHEN, CDR2 SYDVKM. J lost 3 bases, V lost 6 bases, and 11 bases had no gene match. This CDR3 spans 16 amino acids. The CDR3 nucleotides read TGTGCCAGCAGCGAACCTACCGGGACAGGGGACTACGAGCAGTACTTC. Encoded protein: CASSEPTGTGDYEQYF.

This clonotype was counted once. This rearrangement joins TRBV2 to TRBJ2-1; 8 bases line up with TRBD2. The end of the DNA aligns better with TRBJ2-5, so the J call may be wrong. Per germline, CDR1 SNHLY and CDR2 FYNNEI. This CDR3 spans 15 amino acids. Written as DNA, the CDR3 is TGTGCCAGCAGTGAAGCGCGGGGGGAAAAAGAGACCCAGTACTTC. Its translation: CASSEARGEKETQYF.

This chain links TRBV7-9 with TRBJ1-1, with D tentatively TRBD1 (6 bases). There are 15 residues in the CDR3. Looked up from germline, CDR1 is SEHNR and CDR2 is FQNEAQ (reference sequence). Trimming left V 5 bases short and J 1 base short, with 14 bases between. The CDR3 here is CASSPKTGENTEAFF. The CDR3 coding sequence is TGTGCCAGCAGCCCCAAGACAGGTGAGAACACTGAAGCTTTCTTT.

The V and J genes are TRBV7-3 and TRBJ2-7, with 12 bases that match TRBD2. CDR3 length: 18 residues. V was pared by 4 bases and J by 2 bases, with 12 bases of the junction left unmatched. Germline V gene lookup returns CDR1 SGHTA and CDR2 FQGTGA. The CDR3 nucleotides are TGTGCCAGCAGCTCTGTTCGCACTAGCGGGGGGCATGCCTACGAGCAGTACTTC. Protein: CASSSVRTSGGHAYEQYF.

Regarding this clonotype: This may be a read error, as it is one base from a much larger clone. The chain uses TRBV4-2 and TRBJ1-1; D ambiguous. Germline loops: CDR1 LGHNA, CDR2 YNFKEQ. V was pared by 0 bases and J by 0 bases, with 8 bases between. CDR3 size: 15 residues. DNA for the CDR3: TGTGCCAGCAGCCAAGACGGGTCCTTGAACACTGAAGCTTTCTTT. This encodes CASSQDGSLNTEAFF.

The chain couples TRBV5-5 to TRBJ1-1; TRBD1 might be the D (6 bases). V lost 0 bases and J lost 4, with 10 bases in between. The CDR3 is 14 amino acids. Germline loops: CDR1 SGHKS, CDR2 YYEKEE (reference sequence). CDR3 sequence reads: CASSLEQGLTEAFF. In nucleotides, the CDR3 is TGTGCCAGCAGCTTGGAGCAGGGGCTCACTGAAGCTTTCTTT.

This clonotype was recorded many times. V is TRBV6-5 and J is TRBJ2-7; D tentatively fits TRBD1 or TRBD2 (5 bases each). Germline CDR1 MNHEY, CDR2 SVGAGI. The CDR3 is 13 amino acids. The V and J ends lost 6 bases and 2 bases respectively, with 11 bases between them. This chain's CDR3 is CASRTGTTYEQYF. In DNA, the CDR3 is TGTGCCAGCAGAACCGGGACCACCTACGAGCAGTACTTC.

This clonotype was counted ten times or more. The rearrangement joins TRBV7-8 to TRBJ2-2, with D tentatively TRBD1 (5 bases). From germline, CDR1 is SGHVS and CDR2 FQNEAQ. CDR3 size: 12 residues. The V end was cut by 7 bases, the J end by 6 bases, with 9 bases between. The CDR3 protein is CASTKGAGELFF. The CDR3 nucleotides are TGTGCCAGCACCAAAGGGGCCGGGGAGCTGTTTTTT.

This clonotype was recorded at least ten times. This chain connects TRBV9 to TRBJ2-5; no reliable D call. The length of the CDR3 is 15 residues. Germline assignment: CDR1 SGDLS and CDR2 YYNGEE. With 0 bases removed from V and 5 bases from J, the gap between germline ends came to 14 bases. This CDR3 reads CASSVGTNLGETQYF. In nucleotides, the CDR3 is TGTGCCAGCAGCGTAGGGACCAACTTGGGGGAGACCCAGTACTTC.

The chain is built from TRBV6-1 and TRBJ1-6; D not resolved. This CDR3 region has 17 residues. Germline V gives CDR1 MNHNS, CDR2 SASEGT. V shed 5 bases and J shed 2 bases, with 16 bases lying between them. The CDR3 protein is CASSLGRKGAYNSPLHF. DNA for the CDR3: TGTGCCAGCAGTCTCGGACGGAAGGGTGCCTATAATTCACCCCTCCACTTT.

This sequence joins TRBV12-3 or TRBV12-4 and TRBJ2-5; weak D call: TRBD2 (6 bases). The germline V and J ends were trimmed by 2 bases and 5 bases, with 12 bases remaining between them. The CDR3 has 14 residues. The CDR3 reads CASSLREWRETQYF. For the CDR3, the DNA is TGTGCCAGCAGTTTACGGGAGTGGAGGGAGACCCAGTACTTC.

This clonotype showed up many times. The chain joins TRBV7-8 to TRBJ1-5; D is possibly TRBD1 (5 bases). The V gene lost 4 bases and the J gene lost 0 bases, with 13 bases spanning the gap. The V gene's germline CDR1 is SGHVS and CDR2 FQNEAQ. CDR3 length equals 16 residues. CDR3 amino acids: CASSSNGAFSNQPQHF. The DNA of the CDR3 is TGTGCCAGCAGCTCCAACGGGGCCTTTAGCAATCAGCCCCAGCATTTT. The whole variable domain, filled in from reference TRBV7-8 and TRBJ1-5, reads GAGVSQSPRYKVAKRGQDVALRCDPISGHVSLFWYQQALGQGPEFLTYFQNEAQLDKSGLPSDRFFAERPEGSVSTLKIQRTQQEDSAVYLCASSSNGAFSNQPQHFGDGTRLSIL.

The table lists this clonotype with many counts. The V and J genes are TRBV5-1 and TRBJ2-1; 13 bases fit TRBD2. The CDR3 has 17 residues. Looked up from germline, CDR1 is SGHRS and CDR2 is YFSETQ. Losses at the gene ends were 3 bases for V and 6 bases for J; bases not matched to a gene: 9. The CDR3 protein is CASSCSRGLAGCNEQFF. CDR3 sequence (DNA): TGCGCCAGCAGCTGTTCACGGGGACTAGCGGGATGCAATGAGCAGTTCTTC.

This clonotype was counted only a few times. The V call is TRBV6-2 or TRBV6-3, the J call TRBJ2-1; possible D gene TRBD1, 6 bases. The ends were cut back, 5 bases at V and 9 bases at J, with 23 bases in the middle. This CDR3 is built from 16 residues. Germline CDR1 is MNHEY and CDR2 is SVGEGT. The CDR3 spells CASSPRSTQGIGEQFF. CDR3 sequence (DNA): TGTGCCAGCAGTCCCCGTTCTACCCAGGGGATCGGTGAGCAGTTCTTC.

The V and J genes are TRBV10-3 and TRBJ1-3; D gene unclear. V was clipped by 3 bases and J by 2 bases, with 11 bases between them. Germline assignment: CDR1 ENHRY and CDR2 SYGVKD. This CDR3 contains 15 residues. The CDR3 DNA reads TGTGCCATCAGTGACGGAGGGTCCGCTGGAAACACCATATATTTT. Protein: CAISDGGSAGNTIYF.

This clonotype was observed many times. The chain couples TRBV5-8 to TRBJ2-7; 7 positions agree with TRBD2. Germline CDR1 is SGHTS and CDR2 is YDEGEE. V lost 5 bases, J lost 4 bases, and 15 bases stayed unmatched. The CDR3 sequence is 16 residues long. CDR3 sequence reads: CASSDASGVLPYEQYF. CDR3 sequence (DNA): TGTGCCAGCAGTGATGCTAGCGGCGTTCTACCGTACGAGCAGTACTTC.

This clonotype was seen only a few times. J is TRBJ2-7 and V is TRBV30, with a weak D call TRBD1 (6 bases). Germline CDR1 reads GTSNPN; CDR2 reads SVGIG (reference sequence). The CDR3 consists of 13 residues. Trimming took off 1 base at V and 2 bases at J, with 9 bases between the two ends. CDR3 DNA: TGTGCCTGGAGTGGTGGACAGACCTACGAGCAGTACTTC. Translation: CAWSGGQTYEQYF.

The chain links TRBV12-3 or TRBV12-4 to TRBJ2-3; the match to TRBD1 covers 8 bases. The CDR3 sequence is 16 residues long. With 5 bases clipped from V and 6 bases from J, the junction kept 13 bases outside the gene matches. Here the CDR3 reads CASSPPGTGRVDTQYF. CDR3 DNA sequence: TGTGCCAGCAGTCCCCCCGGGACAGGTCGTGTTGATACGCAGTATTTT.

This clonotype was picked up many times. The chain couples TRBV5-6 to TRBJ2-1; D possibly uses TRBD1 or TRBD2 (5 bases each). The germline V and J ends were trimmed by 4 bases and 5 bases, with 10 bases remaining between them. Per the germline V gene, CDR1 is SGHDT and CDR2 is YYEEEE. The CDR3 contains 13 residues. The CDR3 here is CASSPRGDNEQFF. The CDR3 DNA is TGTGCCAGCAGCCCTAGGGGAGACAATGAGCAGTTCTTC.